This TCR beta chain was found in a study of blood T cell repertoires in COVID-19. Overall study: The United States, Italy and Spain were the sources of the acute and convalescent COVID-19 samples. Sample material is recorded as cDNA or gDNA derived from T cells, B-cell-depleted T cells, or PBMCs.

The ends were cut back, 5 bases at V and 3 bases at J, with 10 bases in the middle. This CDR3 spans 13 amino acids. Looked up from germline, CDR1 is SEHNR and CDR2 is FQNEAQ (reference sequence). Original analysis: Reference gene primers were amplified, and this amplification served to estimate nucleated cell counts. The protocol was immunoSEQ multiplex PCR, while the TCRdb copy is restricted to in-frame clones and leaves out a portion. V and J calls and clone size are given by that table; D and trimming were obtained from the DNA. The profile shows 100,000 to 150,000 clones, around 80% of them singletons.

The source material was peripheral blood. This receptor was identified in a middle-aged man with active or convalescent COVID-19. V and J are TRBV7-9 and TRBJ1-2; D gene uncertain. The CDR3: CASSPGEYYGYTF. The CDR3 coding sequence is TGTGCCAGCAGCCCCGGGGAATACTATGGCTACACCTTC.